This T cell receptor (beta chain) was profiled in a study of vaccination and CD4 T cells after COVID-19. Whole-study context: The convalescents, six males and four females, included two who were Hispanic. Control cultures, each given a CEFX pool, an HIV-1 Nef pool, or no peptide, were included. Cellular stimulation was performed using overlapping spike peptides derived from SARS-CoV-2, HCoV-NL63, HCoV-OC43 and HCoV-229E.

Comments on this clonotype: The antigen is undetermined.

CDR1 and CDR2 (germline): MGHDK, SYGVNS. The CDR3 has 14 residues. V lost 10 bases, J lost 9 bases, and 19 bases lay in between. Sample treatment: roughly 11-day PBMC culture with coronavirus spike peptide pools or control peptides (ViraFEST assay). A negative selection step was used to isolate CD4+ T cells once culture had run for around 10 days. Once obtained from cultured CD4+ T cells, the DNA was sequenced using the Oncomine TCR Beta short-read assay. MiXCR, run by TCRdb on the PCR reads, gives a single entry per CDR3 protein. Of around 3,300 distinct CDR3 sequences detected, approximately 80% appear once; the ten largest clones hold around 21%.

The V call is TRBV25-1, the J call TRBJ1-6; TRBD1 might be the D (6 bases). The clonotype comes from a human donor who had recovered from COVID-19. Sample: CD4+ T cells from blood, cultured in vitro. CDR3 in DNA: TGTGCCACCTCTTCCCAGGGGCGGGCTTCACCCCTCCACTTT. Protein product: CATSSQGRASPLHF.